Shown below are 5 T cell receptor beta chains from a single sample sequenced in a study of cytomegalovirus exposure and HLA in healthy donors. Use of 60 Vbeta and 13 Jbeta primers characterized the PCR. Profiled with immunoSEQ multiplex PCR; TCRdb holds only in-frame clones, not every one. The table shows 200,000 to 250,000 clones, with about 70% occurring only once. Specimen: PBMCs. The receptors come from a man aged 35 to 55 in good health and CMV-seropositive.

This clone came up once. The CDR3 bases are TGTGCCAGCAGCTTAAGAGGTGGGGGCCCTAATGAAAAACTGTTTTTT. Translated: CASSLRGGGPNEKLFF. The rearrangement joins TRBV7-8 to TRBJ1-4; a possible D gene is TRBD1 (6 bases). V was cut by 2 bases and J by 3 bases, with 13 bases left in between. Germline CDR1 SGHVS, CDR2 FQNEAQ. The CDR3 has 16 amino acids. Together with reference TRBV7-8 and TRBJ1-4, the CDR3 gives the full variable domain: GAGVSQSPRYKVAKRGQDVALRCDPISGHVSLFWYQQALGQGPEFLTYFQNEAQLDKSGLPSDRFFAERPEGSVSTLKIQRTQQEDSAVYLCASSLRGGGPNEKLFFGSGTQLSVL.

This chain links TRBV25-1 with TRBJ2-3; TRBD1 matches 12 bases. The CDR3 is made up of 17 amino acids. With 2 bases clipped from V and 3 bases from J, the junction kept 6 bases outside the gene matches. Germline V gives CDR1 MGHDK, CDR2 SYGVNS. CDR3 in amino acids: CASSEGTGGDVTDTQYF. CDR3 nucleotides: TGTGCCAGCAGTGAAGGGACAGGGGGCGATGTAACAGATACGCAGTATTTT. Filled out from reference TRBV25-1 and TRBJ2-3, the complete variable domain reads EADIYQTPRYLVIGTGKKITLECSQTMGHDKMYWYQQDPGMELHLIHYSYGVNSTEKGDLSSESTVSRIRTEHFPLTLESARPSHTSQYLCASSEGTGGDVTDTQYFGPGTRLTVL.

This clone came up once. The CDR3, as DNA: TGTGCCGGGATCGCAGGGGATTCCTACAATGAGCAGTTCTTC. Translated: CAGIAGDSYNEQFF. The chain combines TRBV2 with TRBJ2-1; TRBD1 is a possible D gene (6 bases). Trimming removed 11 bases at V and 1 base at J, with 15 bases between. Germline CDR1 reads SNHLY; CDR2 reads FYNNEI. This CDR3 spans 14 amino acids.

In this sample, this clone turned up once. At one end the junction does not follow the germline gene, possibly because of a read error. The sample contains more than one DNA sequence encoding this CDR3. The chain couples TRBV7-2 to TRBJ2-7; 10 bases match TRBD2. The germline gives CDR1 SGHTA, CDR2 FQGNSA. The CDR3 is 19 amino acids. CDR3 loop: CASSLAQRSGGRRGYEQYF. The CDR3 DNA is TGCGCCAGCAGCTTAGCGCAACGTAGCGGGGGGAGGAGGGGCTACGAGCAGTACTTC. The entire variable domain, with the rest obtained from reference TRBV7-2 and TRBJ2-7, is as follows: GAGVSQSPSNKVTEKGKDVELRCDPISGHTALYWYRQSLGQGLEFLIYFQGNSAPDKSGLPSDRFSAERTGGSVSTLTIQRTQQEDSAVYLCASSLAQRSGGRRGYEQYFGPGTRLTVT.

V and J are TRBV29-1 and TRBJ2-2; 7 bases align to TRBD2. CDR1 and CDR2 from the germline V gene are SQVTM and ANQGSEA. This CDR3 is built from 14 residues. The V segment lost 6 bases and the J segment 4 bases; nucleotides outside the gene matches: 8. The CDR3, as DNA: TGCAGCGTCCCCAGGGAGGGAAGCACCGGGGAGCTGTTTTTT. Translation: CSVPREGSTGELFF.